A single TCR beta chain is shown here with its context. TCRdb keeps only in-frame clones here, not all; method: immunoSEQ multiplex PCR. This table holds 250,000 to 300,000 clones, approximately 91% found once. This sample stems from a study of blood T cell repertoires in COVID-19. After removal of 2 bases from V and 1 base from J, the junction contained 8 bases not matched to a gene. The CDR3 spans 18 residues. Germline V gives CDR1 LGHDT, CDR2 YNNKEL (reference sequence). This chain links TRBV3-1 (or the pseudogene TRBV3-2) with TRBJ2-1; 10 bases line up with TRBD2. Material for sequencing was PBMCs or T cells enriched from blood (not recorded which). This clonotype was obtained from a woman between 40 and 50 years old who had recovered from COVID-19. The CDR3 region is CASSQRLAGAGSYNEQFF. In DNA form, the CDR3 reads TGTGCCAGCAGCCAAAGGCTAGCGGGGGCCGGATCCTACAATGAGCAGTTCTTC.